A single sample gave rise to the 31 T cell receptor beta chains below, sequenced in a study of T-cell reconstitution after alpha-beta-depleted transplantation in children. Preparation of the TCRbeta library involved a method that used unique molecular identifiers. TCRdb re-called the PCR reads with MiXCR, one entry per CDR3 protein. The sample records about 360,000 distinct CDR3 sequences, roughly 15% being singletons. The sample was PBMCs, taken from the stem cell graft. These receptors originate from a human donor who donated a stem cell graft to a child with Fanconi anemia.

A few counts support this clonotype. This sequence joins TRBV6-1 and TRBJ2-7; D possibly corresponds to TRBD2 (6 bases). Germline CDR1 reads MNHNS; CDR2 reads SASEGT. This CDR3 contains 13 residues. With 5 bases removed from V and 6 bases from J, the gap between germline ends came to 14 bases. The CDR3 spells CASSPRGGLEQYV. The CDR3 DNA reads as TGTGCCAGCAGTCCCCGAGGAGGGCTCGAGCAGTACGTC.

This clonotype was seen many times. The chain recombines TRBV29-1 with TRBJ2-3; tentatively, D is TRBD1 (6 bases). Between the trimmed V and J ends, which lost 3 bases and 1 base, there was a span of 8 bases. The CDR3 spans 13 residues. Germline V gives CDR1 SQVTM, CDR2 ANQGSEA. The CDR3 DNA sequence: TGCAGCGTTGAGGCAGGGGGCACAGATACGCAGTATTTT. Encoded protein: CSVEAGGTDTQYF.

The CDR3 coding sequence is TGTGCCACCAGCAGAGGGTGGGACAGGTACAAAAACATTCAGTACTTC. Its protein product is CATSRGWDRYKNIQYF. The V and J genes are TRBV15 and TRBJ2-4, with 8 bases aligning to TRBD1. J lost 3 bases, V lost 1 base, and 5 bases had no gene match. The CDR3 totals 16 residues. CDR1 and CDR2 from the germline V gene are LNHNV and YYDKDF (reference sequence).

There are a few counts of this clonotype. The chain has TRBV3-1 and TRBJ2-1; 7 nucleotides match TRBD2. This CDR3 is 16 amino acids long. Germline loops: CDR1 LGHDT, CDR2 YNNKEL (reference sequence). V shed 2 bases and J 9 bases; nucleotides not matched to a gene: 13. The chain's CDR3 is CASSQLPSGDRIEQFF. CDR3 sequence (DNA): TGTGCCAGCAGCCAACTACCCAGCGGGGACCGGATTGAGCAGTTCTTC.

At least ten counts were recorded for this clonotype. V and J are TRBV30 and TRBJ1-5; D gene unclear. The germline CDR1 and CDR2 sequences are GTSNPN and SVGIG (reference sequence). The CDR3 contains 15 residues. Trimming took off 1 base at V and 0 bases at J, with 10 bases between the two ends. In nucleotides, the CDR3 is TGTGCCTGGAGTGAAGGGCCATATAGCAATCAGCCCCAGCATTTT. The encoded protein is CAWSEGPYSNQPQHF. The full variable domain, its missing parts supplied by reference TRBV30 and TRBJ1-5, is SQTIHQWPATLVQPVGSPLSLECTVEGTSNPNLYWYRQAAGRGLQLLFYSVGIGQISSEVPQNLSASRPQDRQFILSSKKLLLSDSGFYLCAWSEGPYSNQPQHFGDGTRLSIL.

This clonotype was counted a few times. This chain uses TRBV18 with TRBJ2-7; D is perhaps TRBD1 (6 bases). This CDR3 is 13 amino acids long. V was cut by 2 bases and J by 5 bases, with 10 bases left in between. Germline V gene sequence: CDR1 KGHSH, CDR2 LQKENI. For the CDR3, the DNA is TGTGCCAGCTCACCATCGGACAGCCACGAGCAGTACGTC. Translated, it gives CASSPSDSHEQYV.

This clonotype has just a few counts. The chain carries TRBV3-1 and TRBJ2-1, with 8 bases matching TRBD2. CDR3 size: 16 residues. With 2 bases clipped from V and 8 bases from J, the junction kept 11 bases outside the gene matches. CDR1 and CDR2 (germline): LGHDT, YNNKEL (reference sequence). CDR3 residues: CASSQKKRGRGDEQFF. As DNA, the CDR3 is TGTGCCAGCAGCCAAAAAAAGCGGGGGCGCGGGGATGAGCAGTTCTTC.

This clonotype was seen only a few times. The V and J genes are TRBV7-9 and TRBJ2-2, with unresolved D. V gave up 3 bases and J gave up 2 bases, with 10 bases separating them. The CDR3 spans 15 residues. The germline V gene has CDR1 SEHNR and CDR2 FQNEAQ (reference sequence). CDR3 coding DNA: TGTGCCAGCAGCTTCATCACACCTAACACCGGGGAGCTGTTTTTT. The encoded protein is CASSFITPNTGELFF.

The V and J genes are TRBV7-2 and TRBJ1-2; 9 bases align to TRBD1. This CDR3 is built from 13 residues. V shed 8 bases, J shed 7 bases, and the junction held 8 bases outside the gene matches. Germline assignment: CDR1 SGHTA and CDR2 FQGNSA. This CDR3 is CASRRDRVFGYTF. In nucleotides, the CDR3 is TGTGCCAGCCGAAGGGACAGGGTCTTTGGCTACACCTTC.

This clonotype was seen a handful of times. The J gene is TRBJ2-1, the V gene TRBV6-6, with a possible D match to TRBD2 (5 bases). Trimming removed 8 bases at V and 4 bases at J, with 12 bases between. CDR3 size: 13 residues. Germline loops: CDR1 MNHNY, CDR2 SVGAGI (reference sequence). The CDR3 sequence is CASREGTYNEQFF. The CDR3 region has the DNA TGTGCCAGCCGTGAGGGCACTTACAATGAGCAGTTCTTC.

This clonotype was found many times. In nucleotides, the CDR3 is TGTGCCAGCAGCTCCGGGACTAGCGGGAGAAGGGGGAAGGAGCAGTACTTC. This gives the protein CASSSGTSGRRGKEQYF. The rearrangement uses TRBV12-3 or TRBV12-4 and TRBJ2-7, with 14 bases matching TRBD2. CDR3 length equals 17 residues. Unmatched junction bases numbered 14, after V lost 6 bases and J lost 7 bases.

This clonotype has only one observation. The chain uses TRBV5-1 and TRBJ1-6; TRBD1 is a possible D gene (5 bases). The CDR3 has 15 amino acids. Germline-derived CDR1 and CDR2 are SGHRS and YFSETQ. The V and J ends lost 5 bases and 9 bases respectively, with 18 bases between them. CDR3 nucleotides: TGCGCCAGCAGACACACAATCAGGGAAGGTTCACCCCTCCACTTT. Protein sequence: CASRHTIREGSPLHF.

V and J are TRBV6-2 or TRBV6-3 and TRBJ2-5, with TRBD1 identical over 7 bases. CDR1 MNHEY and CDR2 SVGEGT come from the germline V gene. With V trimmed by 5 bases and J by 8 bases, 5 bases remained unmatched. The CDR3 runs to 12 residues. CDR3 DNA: TGTGCCAGCAGTCCTACAGGGGCTACCCAGTACTTC. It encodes CASSPTGATQYF.

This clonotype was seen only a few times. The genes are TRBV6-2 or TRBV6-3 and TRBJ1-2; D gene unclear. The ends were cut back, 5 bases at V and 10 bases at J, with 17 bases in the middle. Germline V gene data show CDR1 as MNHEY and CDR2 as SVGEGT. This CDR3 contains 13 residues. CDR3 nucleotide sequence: TGTGCCAGCAGTCCTTCCGGACTGACCTTCTACACCTTC. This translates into CASSPSGLTFYTF.

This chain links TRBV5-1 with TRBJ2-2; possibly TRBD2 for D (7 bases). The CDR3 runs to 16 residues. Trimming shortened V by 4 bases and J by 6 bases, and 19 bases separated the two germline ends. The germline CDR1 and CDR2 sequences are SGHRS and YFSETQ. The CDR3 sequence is CASSPPLGGGPGELFF. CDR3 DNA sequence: TGCGCCAGCAGCCCCCCCCTCGGCGGGGGCCCCGGGGAGCTGTTTTTT.

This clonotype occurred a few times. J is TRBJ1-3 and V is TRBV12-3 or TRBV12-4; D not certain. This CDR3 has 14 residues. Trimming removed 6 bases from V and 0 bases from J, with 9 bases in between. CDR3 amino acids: CASSIDTSGNTIYF. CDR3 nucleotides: TGTGCCAGCAGCATTGACACCTCTGGAAACACCATATATTTT.

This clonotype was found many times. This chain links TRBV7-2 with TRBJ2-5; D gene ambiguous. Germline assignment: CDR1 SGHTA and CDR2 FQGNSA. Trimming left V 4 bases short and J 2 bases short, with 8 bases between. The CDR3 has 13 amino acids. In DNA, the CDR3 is TGTGCCAGCAGCTCACGGATTCAAGAGACCCAGTACTTC. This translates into CASSSRIQETQYF.

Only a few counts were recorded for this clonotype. The CDR3 DNA is TGTGCCAGCAGCCCCCTGACCTGGTGGACGCGTAATTCACCCCTCCACTTT. Protein: CASSPLTWWTRNSPLHF. The V call is TRBV7-2, the J call TRBJ1-6; D remains unclear. The V end lost 5 bases, the J end lost 6 bases, and 20 bases lay between the germline ends. The CDR3 loop spans 17 amino acids. CDR1 and CDR2 (germline): SGHTA, FQGNSA.

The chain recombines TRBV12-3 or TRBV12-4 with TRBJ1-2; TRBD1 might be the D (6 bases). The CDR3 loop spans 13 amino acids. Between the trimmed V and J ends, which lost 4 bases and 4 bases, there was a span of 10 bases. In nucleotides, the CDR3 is TGTGCCAGCAGTTACGGACAGCTCTATGGCTACACCTTC. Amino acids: CASSYGQLYGYTF.

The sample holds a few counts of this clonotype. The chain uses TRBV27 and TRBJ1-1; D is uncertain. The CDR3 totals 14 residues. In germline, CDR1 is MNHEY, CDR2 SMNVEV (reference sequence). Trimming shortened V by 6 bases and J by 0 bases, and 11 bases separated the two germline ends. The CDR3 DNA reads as TGTGCCAGCAGGCTGCAGCTAATGAACACTGAAGCTTTCTTT. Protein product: CASRLQLMNTEAFF.

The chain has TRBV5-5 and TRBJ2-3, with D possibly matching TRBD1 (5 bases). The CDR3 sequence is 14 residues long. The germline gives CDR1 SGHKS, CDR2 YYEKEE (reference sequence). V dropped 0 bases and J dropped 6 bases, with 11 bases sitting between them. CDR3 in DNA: TGTGCCAGCAGCTTGGACGGACAAGTGGATACGCAGTATTTT. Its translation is CASSLDGQVDTQYF.

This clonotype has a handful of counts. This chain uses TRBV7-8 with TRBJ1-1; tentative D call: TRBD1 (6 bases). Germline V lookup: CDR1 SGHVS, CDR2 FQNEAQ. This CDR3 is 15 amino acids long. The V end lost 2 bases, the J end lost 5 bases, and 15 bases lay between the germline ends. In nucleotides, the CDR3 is TGTGCCAGCAGCTTACCTGCAGGGGCCTATACTGAAGCTTTCTTT. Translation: CASSLPAGAYTEAFF.

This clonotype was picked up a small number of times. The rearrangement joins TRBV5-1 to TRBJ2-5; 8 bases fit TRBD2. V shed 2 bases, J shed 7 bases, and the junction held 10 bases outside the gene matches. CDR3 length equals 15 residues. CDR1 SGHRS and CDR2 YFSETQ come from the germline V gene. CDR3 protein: CASSLSGTSLGTQYF. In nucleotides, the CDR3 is TGCGCCAGCAGCTTATCCGGGACTAGTCTTGGGACCCAGTACTTC.

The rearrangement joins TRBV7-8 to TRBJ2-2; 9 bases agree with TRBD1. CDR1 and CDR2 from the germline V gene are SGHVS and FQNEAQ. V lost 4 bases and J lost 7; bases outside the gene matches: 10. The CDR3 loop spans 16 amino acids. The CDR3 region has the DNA TGTGCCAGCAGCTCGTATTACAGGGGGCAGGGCGGGGAGCTGTTTTTT. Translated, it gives CASSSYYRGQGGELFF.

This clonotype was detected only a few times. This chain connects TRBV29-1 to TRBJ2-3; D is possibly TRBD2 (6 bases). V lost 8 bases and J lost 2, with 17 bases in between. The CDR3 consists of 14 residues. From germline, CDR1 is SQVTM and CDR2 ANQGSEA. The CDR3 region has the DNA TGCAGCTTCAACCCCGGGACTTCCACAGATACGCAGTATTTT. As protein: CSFNPGTSTDTQYF.

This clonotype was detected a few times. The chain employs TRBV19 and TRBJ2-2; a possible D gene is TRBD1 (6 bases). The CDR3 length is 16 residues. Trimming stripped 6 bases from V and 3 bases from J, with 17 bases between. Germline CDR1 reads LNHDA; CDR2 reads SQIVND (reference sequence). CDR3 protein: CASSPFRGTDTGELFF. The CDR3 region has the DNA TGTGCCAGTAGCCCGTTCAGGGGAACAGACACCGGGGAGCTGTTTTTT.

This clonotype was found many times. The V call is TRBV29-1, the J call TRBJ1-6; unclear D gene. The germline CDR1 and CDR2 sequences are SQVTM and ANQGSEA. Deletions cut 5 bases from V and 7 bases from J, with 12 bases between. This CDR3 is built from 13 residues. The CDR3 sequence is CSVQSQENSPLHF. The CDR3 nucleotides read TGCAGCGTTCAATCCCAGGAAAATTCACCCCTCCACTTT.

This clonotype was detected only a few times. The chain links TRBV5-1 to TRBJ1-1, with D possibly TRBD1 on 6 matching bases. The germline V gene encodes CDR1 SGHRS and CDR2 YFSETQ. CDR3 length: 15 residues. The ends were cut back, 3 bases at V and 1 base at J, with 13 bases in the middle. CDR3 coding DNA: TGCGCCAGCAGCTCGGAACAGACAGGGAACACTGAAGCTTTCTTT. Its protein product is CASSSEQTGNTEAFF.

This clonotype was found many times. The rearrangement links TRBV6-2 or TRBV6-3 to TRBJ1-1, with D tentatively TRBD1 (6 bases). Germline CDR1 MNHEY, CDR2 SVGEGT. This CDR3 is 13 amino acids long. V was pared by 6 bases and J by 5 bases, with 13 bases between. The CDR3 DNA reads TGTGCCAGCAGGGCGACAGGAGGGACTGAAGCTTTCTTT. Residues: CASRATGGTEAFF.

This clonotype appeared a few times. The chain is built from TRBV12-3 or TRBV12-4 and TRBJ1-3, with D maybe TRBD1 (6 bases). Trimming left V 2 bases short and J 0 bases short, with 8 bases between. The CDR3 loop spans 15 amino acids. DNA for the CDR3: TGTGCCAGCAGTTTAACAGGGAGCTCTGGAAACACCATATATTTT. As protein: CASSLTGSSGNTIYF.

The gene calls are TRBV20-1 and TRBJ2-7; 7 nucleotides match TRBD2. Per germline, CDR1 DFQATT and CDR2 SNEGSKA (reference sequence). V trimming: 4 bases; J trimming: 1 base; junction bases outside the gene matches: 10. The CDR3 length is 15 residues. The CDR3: CSATSELAPSYEQYF. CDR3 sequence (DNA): TGCAGTGCTACCTCCGAACTAGCGCCGTCCTACGAGCAGTACTTC.